This T cell receptor beta chain was captured by sequencing in a study of blood T cell repertoires in COVID-19. Study context: COVID-19 samples from acute and convalescent phases originated in the United States, Italy and Spain. T cells, B-cell-depleted T cells, or PBMCs provided the cDNA or gDNA that served as material.

J was trimmed by 8 bases and V by 6 bases; bases with no gene match: 3. The CDR3 extends over 12 amino acids. CDR1 is SNHLY and CDR2 is FYNNEI in the germline V gene. Per the study methods: Amplification of reference gene primers provided the estimated nucleated cell counts. Method: immunoSEQ multiplex PCR; TCRdb's copy keeps in-frame clones and lacks some. D and trimming come from the DNA, and the V and J calls and clone size come from that table. This sample has approximately 160,000 clones; about 79% occur once, and the top ten carry about 6.8%. The sequence came from a woman between 50 and 59 years old in a cohort sampled during active or convalescent COVID-19. Input material: peripheral blood. The chain joins TRBV2 to TRBJ1-4, with TRBD1 matching over 7 bases. The CDR3 protein is CASRPGQEKLFF. The CDR3 coding sequence is TGTGCCAGCAGACCGGGACAGGAAAAACTGTTTTTT.